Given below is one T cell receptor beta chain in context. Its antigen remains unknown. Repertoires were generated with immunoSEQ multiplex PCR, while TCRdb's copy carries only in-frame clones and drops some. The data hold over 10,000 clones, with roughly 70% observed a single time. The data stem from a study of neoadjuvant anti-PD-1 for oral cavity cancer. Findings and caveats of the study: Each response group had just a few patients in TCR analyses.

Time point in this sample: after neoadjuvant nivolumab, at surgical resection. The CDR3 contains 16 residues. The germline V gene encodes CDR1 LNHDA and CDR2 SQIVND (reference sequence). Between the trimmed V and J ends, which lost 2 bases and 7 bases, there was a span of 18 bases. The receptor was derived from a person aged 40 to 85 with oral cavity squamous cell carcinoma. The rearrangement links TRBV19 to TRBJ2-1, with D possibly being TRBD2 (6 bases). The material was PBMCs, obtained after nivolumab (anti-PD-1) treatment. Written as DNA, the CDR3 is TGTGCCAGTAGTATAATGGGGGTCCGCAGCGGGAATGAGCAGTTCTTC. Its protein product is CASSIMGVRSGNEQFF.